This T cell receptor (beta chain) is drawn from a study of shared clonotypes between healthy human individuals. Looking at the study overall: CD4 naive and memory got three plates each, CD8 naive two, CD8 memory one.

Assay used: immunoSEQ multiplex PCR; TCRdb lists only in-frame clones, some missing. In the table there are roughly 700,000 clones, roughly 70% of which are singletons. Concerning this clone itself: Its antigen is not identified.

V dropped 4 bases and J dropped 7; count of bases not matched to a gene: 10. CDR3 length equals 16 residues. From germline, CDR1 is MNHNS and CDR2 SASEGT. Study-wide results and limits: Inspection by rarefaction showed sorted-subset sequencing to be incomplete despite large depth. Clonotypes shared by all four donors outscored non-shared clonotypes in generation probability.

This TCR came from a woman aged 30 to 39 in good health. The chain has TRBV6-1 and TRBJ1-2; 12 bases agree with TRBD1. Sequencing was carried out using memory CD4+ T cells sorted from blood. Subset specified: CD45RA-negative fraction. The CDR3 nucleotides read TGTGCCAGCAGTGCGGGACAGGGGGCTTCTCGGGCTGGCTACACCTTC. Translating it yields CASSAGQGASRAGYTF.